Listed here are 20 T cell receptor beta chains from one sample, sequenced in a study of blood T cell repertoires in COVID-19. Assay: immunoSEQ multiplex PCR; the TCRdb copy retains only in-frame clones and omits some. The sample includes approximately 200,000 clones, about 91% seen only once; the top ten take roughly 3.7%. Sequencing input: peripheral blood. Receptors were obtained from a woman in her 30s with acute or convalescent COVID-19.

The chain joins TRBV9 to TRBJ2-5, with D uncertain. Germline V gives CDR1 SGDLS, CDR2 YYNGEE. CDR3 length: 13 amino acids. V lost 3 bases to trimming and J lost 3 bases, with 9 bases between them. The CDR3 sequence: CASSASVKETQYF. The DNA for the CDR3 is TGTGCCAGCAGCGCATCGGTAAAAGAGACCCAGTACTTC.

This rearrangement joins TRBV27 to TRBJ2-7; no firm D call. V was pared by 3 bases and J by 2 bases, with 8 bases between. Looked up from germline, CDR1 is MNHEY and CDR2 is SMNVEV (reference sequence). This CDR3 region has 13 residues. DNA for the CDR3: TGTGCCAGCAGTTTTAGGCTAGCCTACGAGCAGTACTTC. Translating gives CASSFRLAYEQYF.

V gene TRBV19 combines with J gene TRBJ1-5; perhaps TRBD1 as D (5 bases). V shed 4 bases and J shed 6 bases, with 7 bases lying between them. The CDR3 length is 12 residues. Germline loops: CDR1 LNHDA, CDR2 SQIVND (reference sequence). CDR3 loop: CASSTGSQPQHF. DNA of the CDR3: TGTGCCAGTAGTACAGGGTCTCAGCCCCAGCATTTT.

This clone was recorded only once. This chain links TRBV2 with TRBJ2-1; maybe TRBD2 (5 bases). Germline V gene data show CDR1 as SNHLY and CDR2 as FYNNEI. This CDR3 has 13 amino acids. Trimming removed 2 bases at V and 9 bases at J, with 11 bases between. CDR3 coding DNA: TGTGCCAGCAGTGAAAGAGCCGCGGGTGAGCAGTTCTTC. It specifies CASSERAAGEQFF.

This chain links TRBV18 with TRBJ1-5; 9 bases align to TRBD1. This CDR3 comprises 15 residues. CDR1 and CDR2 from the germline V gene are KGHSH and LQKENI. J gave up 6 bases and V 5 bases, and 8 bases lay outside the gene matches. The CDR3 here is CASSAGTGKSQPQHF. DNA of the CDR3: TGTGCCAGCTCAGCCGGGACAGGGAAAAGTCAGCCCCAGCATTTT.

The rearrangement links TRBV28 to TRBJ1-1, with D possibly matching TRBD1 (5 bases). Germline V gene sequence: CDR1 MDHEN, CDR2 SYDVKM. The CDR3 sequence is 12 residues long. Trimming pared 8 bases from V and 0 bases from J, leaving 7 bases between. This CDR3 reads CASWGVNTEAFF. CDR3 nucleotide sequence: TGTGCCAGCTGGGGGGTGAACACTGAAGCTTTCTTT.

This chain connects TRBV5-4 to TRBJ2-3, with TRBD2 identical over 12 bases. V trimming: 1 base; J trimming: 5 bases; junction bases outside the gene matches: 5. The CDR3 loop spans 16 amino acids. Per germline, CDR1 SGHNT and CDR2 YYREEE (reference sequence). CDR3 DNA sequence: TGTGCCAGCAGCTTGCCGCTAGCGGGAGGGAAAGATACGCAGTATTTT. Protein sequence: CASSLPLAGGKDTQYF.

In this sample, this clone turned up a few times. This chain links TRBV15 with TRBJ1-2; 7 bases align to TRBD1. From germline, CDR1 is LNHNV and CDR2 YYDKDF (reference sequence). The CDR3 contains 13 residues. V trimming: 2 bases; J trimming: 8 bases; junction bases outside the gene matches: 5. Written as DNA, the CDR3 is TGTGCCACCAGCAGAAGGACAGGTGAAGGCTACACCTTC. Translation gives CATSRRTGEGYTF. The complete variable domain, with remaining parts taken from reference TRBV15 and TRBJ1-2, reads DAMVIQNPRYQVTQFGKPVTLSCSQTLNHNVMYWYQQKSSQAPKLLFHYYDKDFNNEADTPDNFQSRRPNTSFCFLDIRSPGLGDTAMYLCATSRRTGEGYTFGSGTRLTVV.

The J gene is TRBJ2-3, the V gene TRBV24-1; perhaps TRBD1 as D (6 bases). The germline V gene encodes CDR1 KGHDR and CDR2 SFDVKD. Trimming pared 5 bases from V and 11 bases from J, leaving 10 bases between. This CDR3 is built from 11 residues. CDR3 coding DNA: TGTGCCACCAGTGGATACAGGGAGCAGTATTTT. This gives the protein CATSGYREQYF.

The CDR3 DNA reads TGTGCCAGTACCGACAGGGCGTACTACGAGCAGTACTTC. Protein: CASTDRAYYEQYF. The genes are TRBV28 and TRBJ2-7; 7 bases line up with TRBD1. CDR3 length equals 13 residues. Trimming removed 9 bases from V and 3 bases from J; junction bases left unmatched: 8. The germline CDR1 and CDR2 sequences are MDHEN and SYDVKM.

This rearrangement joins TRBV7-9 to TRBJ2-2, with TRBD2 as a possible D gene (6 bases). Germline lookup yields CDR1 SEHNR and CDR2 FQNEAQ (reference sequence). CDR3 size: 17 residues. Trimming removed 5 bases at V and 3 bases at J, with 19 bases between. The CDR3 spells CASSTGRRGMDTGELFF. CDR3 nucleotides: TGTGCCAGCAGCACCGGACGGCGCGGGATGGACACCGGGGAGCTGTTTTTT.

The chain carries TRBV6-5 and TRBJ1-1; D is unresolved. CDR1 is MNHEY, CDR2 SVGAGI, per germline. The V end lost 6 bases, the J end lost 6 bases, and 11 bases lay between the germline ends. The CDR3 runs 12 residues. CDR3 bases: TGTGCCAGCAGGGTCCGGGGAGCTGAAGCTTTCTTT. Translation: CASRVRGAEAFF.

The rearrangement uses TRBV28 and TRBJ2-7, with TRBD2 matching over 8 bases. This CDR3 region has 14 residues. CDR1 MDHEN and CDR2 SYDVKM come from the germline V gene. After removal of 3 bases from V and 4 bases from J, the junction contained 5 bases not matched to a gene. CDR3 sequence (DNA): TGTGCCAGCAGTTTGGGGGGACTAGGATACGAGCAGTACTTC. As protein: CASSLGGLGYEQYF.

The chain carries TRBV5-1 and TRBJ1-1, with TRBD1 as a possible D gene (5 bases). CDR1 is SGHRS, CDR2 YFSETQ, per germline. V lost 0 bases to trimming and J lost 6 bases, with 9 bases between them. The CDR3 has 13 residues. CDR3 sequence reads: CASSLVVTAEAFF. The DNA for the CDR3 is TGCGCCAGCAGCTTGGTGGTGACAGCTGAAGCTTTCTTT.

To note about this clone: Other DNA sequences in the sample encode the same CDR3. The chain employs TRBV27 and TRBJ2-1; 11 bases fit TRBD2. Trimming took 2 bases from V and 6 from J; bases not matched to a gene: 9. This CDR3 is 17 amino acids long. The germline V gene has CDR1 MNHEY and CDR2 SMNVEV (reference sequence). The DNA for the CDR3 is TGTGCCAGCAGTTTACGTCAGAGCGGGACTAGCGGCAATGAGCAGTTCTTC. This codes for CASSLRQSGTSGNEQFF.

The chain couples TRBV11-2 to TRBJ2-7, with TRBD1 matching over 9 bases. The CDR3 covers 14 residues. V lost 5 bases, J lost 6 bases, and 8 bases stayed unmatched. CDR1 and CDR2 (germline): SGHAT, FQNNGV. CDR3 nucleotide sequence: TGTGCCAGCAGCCGCTCCGGGACAGGGATCGAGCAGTACTTC. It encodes CASSRSGTGIEQYF.

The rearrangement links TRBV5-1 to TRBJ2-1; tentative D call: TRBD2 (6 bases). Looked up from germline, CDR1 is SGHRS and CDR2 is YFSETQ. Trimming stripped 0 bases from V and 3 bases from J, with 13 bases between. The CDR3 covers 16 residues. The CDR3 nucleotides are TGCGCCAGCAGCTTGGAAACGGGAGAGGGCTACAATGAGCAGTTCTTC. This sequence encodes CASSLETGEGYNEQFF.

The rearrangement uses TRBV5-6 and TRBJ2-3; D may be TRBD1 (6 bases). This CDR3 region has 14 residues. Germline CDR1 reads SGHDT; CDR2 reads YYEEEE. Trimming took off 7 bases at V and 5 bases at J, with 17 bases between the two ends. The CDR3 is CASDLGADGDTQYF. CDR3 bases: TGTGCCAGCGACTTGGGGGCAGATGGAGATACGCAGTATTTT.

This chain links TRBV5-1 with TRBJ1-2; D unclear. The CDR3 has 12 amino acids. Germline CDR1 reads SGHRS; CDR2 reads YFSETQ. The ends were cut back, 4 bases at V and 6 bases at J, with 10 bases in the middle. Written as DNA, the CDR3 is TGCGCCAGCAGCCTGGACGGTCATGGCTACACCTTC. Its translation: CASSLDGHGYTF.

As DNA, the CDR3 is TGTGCCAGCAGTTCGCGTCCCTATGGCTACACCTTC. Its translation: CASSSRPYGYTF. The chain employs TRBV12-3 or TRBV12-4 and TRBJ1-2; no definite D call. The CDR3 covers 12 residues. The V end lost 4 bases, the J end lost 4 bases, and 7 bases lay between the germline ends.